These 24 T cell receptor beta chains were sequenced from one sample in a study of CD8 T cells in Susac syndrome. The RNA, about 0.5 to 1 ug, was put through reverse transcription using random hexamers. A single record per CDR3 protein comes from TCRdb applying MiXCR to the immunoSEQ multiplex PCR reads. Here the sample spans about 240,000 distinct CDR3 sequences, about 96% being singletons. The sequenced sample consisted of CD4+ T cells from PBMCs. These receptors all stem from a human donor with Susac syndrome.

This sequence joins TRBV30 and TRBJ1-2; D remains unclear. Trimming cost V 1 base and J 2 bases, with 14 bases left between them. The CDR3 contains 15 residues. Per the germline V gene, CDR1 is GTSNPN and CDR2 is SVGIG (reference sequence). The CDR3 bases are TGTGCCTGGAGTGGGAAAGGACCGGCCAACTATGGCTACACCTTC. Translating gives CAWSGKGPANYGYTF.

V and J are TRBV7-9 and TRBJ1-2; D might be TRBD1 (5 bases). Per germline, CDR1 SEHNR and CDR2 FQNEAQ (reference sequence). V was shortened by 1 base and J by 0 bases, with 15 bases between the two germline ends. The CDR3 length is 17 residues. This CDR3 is CASSLVSSGGSNYGYTF. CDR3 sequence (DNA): TGTGCCAGCAGCTTAGTTTCTTCGGGGGGGTCTAACTATGGCTACACCTTC.

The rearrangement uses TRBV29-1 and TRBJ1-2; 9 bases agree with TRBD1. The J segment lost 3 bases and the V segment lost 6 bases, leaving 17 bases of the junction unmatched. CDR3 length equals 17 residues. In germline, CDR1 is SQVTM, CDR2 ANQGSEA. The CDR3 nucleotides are TGCAGCGTAGAACAGGGGGCTGATGTTGGCCCCCACTATGGCTACACCTTC. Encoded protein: CSVEQGADVGPHYGYTF. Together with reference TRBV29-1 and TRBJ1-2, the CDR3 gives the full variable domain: SAVISQKPSRDICQRGTSLTIQCQVDSQVTMMFWYRQQPGQSLTLIATANQGSEATYESGFVIDKFPISRPNLTFSTLTVSNMSPEDSSIYLCSVEQGADVGPHYGYTFGSGTRLTVV.

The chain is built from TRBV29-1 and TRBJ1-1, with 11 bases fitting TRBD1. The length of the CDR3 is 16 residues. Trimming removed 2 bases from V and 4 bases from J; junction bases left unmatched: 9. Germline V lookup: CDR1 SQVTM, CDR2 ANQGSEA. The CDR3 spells CSVEFPSGTGGTEAFF. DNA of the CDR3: TGCAGCGTTGAATTTCCGTCGGGGACAGGGGGCACTGAAGCTTTCTTT.

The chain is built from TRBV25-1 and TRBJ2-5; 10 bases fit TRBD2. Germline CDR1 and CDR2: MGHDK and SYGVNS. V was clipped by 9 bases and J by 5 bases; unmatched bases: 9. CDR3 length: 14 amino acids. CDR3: CASSSGSGGETQYF. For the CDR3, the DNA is TGTGCCAGTTCTAGCGGGAGCGGAGGGGAGACCCAGTACTTC.

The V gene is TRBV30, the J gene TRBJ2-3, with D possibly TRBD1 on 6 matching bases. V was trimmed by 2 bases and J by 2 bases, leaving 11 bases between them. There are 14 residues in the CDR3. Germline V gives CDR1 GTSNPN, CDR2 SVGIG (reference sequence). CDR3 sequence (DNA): TGTGCCTGGAGTTCGACAGGAAACACAGATACGCAGTATTTT. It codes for CAWSSTGNTDTQYF.

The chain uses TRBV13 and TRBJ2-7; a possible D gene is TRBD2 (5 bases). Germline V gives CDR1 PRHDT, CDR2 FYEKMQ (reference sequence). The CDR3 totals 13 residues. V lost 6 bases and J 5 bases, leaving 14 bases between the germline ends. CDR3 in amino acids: CASSSGENHEQYF. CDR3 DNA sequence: TGTGCCAGCAGTTCCGGGGAGAATCACGAGCAGTACTTC.

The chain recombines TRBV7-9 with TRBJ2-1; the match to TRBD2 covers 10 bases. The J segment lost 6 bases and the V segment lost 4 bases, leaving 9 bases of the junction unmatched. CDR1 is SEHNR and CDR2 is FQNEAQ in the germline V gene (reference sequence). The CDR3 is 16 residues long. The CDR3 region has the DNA TGTGCCAGCAGCTCTTTGGCTAGCGGGAGACGCAATGAGCAGTTCTTC. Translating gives CASSSLASGRRNEQFF.

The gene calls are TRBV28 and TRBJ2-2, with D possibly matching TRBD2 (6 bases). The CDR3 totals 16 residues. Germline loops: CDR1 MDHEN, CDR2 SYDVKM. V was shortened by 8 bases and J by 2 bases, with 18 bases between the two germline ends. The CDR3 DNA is TGTGCCAGCGTTGAGCACGGGACTCCCAACACCGGGGAGCTGTTTTTT. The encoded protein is CASVEHGTPNTGELFF.

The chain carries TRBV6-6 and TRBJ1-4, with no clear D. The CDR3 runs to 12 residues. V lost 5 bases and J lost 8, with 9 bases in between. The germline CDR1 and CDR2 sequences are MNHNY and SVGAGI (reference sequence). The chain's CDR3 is CASSILVEKLFF. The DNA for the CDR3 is TGTGCCAGCAGTATCTTAGTAGAAAAACTGTTTTTT.

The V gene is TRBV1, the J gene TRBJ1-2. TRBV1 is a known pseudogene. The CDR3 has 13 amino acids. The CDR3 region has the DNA TGCACCAGCAGCAGACGGAGATGCTATGGCTACACCTTC. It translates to CTSSRRRCYGYTF.

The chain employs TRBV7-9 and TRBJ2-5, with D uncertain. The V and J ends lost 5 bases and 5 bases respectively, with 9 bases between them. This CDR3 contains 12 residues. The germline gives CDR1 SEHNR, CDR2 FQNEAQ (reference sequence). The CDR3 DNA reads TGTGCCAGCAGCCCAATTTTCGAGACCCAGTACTTC. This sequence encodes CASSPIFETQYF.

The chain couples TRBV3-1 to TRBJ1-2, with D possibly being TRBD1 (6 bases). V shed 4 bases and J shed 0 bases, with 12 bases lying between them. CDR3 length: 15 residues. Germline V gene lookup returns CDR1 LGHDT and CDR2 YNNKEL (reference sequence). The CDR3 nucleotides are TGTGCCAGCAGCCGACTCGGACAGACTAACTATGGCTACACCTTC. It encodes CASSRLGQTNYGYTF.

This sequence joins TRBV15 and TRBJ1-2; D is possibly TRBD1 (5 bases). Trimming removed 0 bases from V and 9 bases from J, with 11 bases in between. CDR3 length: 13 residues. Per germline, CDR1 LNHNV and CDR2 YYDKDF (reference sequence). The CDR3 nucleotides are TGTGCCACCAGCAGAGATACCCAGGGACGCTACACCTTC. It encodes CATSRDTQGRYTF.

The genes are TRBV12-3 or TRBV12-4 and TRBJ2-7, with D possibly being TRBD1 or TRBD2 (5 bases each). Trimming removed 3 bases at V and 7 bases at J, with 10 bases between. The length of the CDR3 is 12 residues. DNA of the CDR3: TGTGCCAGCAGTTTGGGACCTCAAGAGCAGTACTTC. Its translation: CASSLGPQEQYF.

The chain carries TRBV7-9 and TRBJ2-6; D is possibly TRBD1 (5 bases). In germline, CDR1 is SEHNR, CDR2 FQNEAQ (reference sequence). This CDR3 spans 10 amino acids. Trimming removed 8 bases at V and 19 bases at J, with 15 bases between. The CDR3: CASGQNTPTF. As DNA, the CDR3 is TGTGCCAGCGGACAAAATACCCCAACTTTC.

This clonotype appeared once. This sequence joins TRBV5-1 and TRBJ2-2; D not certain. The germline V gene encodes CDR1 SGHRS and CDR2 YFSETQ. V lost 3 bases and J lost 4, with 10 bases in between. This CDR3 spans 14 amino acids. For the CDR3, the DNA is TGCGCCAGCAGCTCCAGCCTATCCACCGGGGAGCTGTTTTTT. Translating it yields CASSSSLSTGELFF. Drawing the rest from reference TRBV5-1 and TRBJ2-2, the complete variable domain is KAGVTQTPRYLIKTRGQQVTLSCSPISGHRSVSWYQQTPGQGLQFLFEYFSETQRNKGNFPGRFSGRQFSNSRSEMNVSTLELGDSALYLCASSSSLSTGELFFGEGSRLTVL.

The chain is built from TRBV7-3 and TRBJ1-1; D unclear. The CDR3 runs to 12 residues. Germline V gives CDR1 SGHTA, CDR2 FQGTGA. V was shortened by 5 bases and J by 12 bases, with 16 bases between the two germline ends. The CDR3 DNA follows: TGTGCCAGCAGCCCTTCGAACCTGATATCTTTCTTT. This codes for CASSPSNLISFF.

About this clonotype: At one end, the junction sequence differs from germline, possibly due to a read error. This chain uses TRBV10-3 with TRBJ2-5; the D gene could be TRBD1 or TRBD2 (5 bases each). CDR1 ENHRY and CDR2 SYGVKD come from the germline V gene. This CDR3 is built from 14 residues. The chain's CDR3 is CAISEVRDQGTQYF. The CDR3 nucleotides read TGTGCCATCAGTGAAGTTAGGGACCAAGGGACCCAGTACTTC.

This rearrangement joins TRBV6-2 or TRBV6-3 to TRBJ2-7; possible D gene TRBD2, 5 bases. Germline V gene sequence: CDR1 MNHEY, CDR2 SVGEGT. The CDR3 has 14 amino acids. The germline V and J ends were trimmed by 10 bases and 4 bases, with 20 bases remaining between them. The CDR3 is CATTPGTIGYEQYF. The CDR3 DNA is TGTGCCACCACCCCGGGAACTATTGGGTACGAGCAGTACTTC.

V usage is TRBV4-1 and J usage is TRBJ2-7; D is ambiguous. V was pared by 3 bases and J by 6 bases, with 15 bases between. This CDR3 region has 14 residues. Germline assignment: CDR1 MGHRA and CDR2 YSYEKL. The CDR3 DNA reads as TGCGCCAGCAGCCAGCTACACTTCCGTTCCGAGCAGTACTTC. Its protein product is CASSQLHFRSEQYF.

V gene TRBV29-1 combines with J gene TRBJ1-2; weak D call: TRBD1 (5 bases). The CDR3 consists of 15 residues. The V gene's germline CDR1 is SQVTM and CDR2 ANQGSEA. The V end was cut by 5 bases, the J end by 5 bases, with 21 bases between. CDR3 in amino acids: CSVSTTGAGSYGYTF. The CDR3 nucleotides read TGCAGCGTTTCGACGACCGGGGCCGGGAGTTATGGCTACACCTTC.

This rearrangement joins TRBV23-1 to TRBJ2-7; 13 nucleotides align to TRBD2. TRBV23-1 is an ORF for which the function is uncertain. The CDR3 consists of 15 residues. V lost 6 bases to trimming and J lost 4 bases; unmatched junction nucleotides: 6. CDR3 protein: CASSWTSGSTYEQYF. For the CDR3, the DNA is TGCGCCAGCAGCTGGACTAGCGGGAGTACGTACGAGCAGTACTTC.

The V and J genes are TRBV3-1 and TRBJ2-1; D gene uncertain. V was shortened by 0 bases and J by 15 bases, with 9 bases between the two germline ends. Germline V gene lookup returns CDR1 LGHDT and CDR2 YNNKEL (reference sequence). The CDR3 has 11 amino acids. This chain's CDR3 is CASSQESGRFF. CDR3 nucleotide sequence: TGTGCCAGCAGCCAAGAGTCCGGGCGGTTCTTC.